The clone carrying this TCR beta chain was recorded at least ten times. Its antigen is currently unknown. The data were obtained in a study of T-cell reconstitution after alpha-beta-depleted transplantation in children. Study conclusions and caveats: T-cell counts and diversity at one year post-transplant came mainly from newly produced T cells. Approximately two months post-transplant, alpha-beta T cells reportedly originated from several hundred expanded graft clones.

Unique molecular identifiers were used to barcode this TCRbeta library. A single record per CDR3 protein comes from TCRdb applying MiXCR to the PCR reads. The sample records about 170,000 distinct CDR3 sequences, around 10% being singletons. V gave up 1 base and J gave up 2 bases; unmatched junction bases: 2. CDR1 SGHTA and CDR2 FQGNSA come from the germline V gene. The CDR3 has 15 residues. The specimen comprised PBMCs, sampled before TCRalphabeta/CD19-depleted stem cell transplant. The chain uses TRBV7-2 and TRBJ2-3, with 8 bases that match TRBD2. This clonotype originated in a boy aged 2 to 10 with acute myeloid leukemia, due to receive a stem cell transplant. The CDR3 protein is CASSLGGGLTDTQYF. The CDR3 coding sequence is TGTGCCAGCAGCTTAGGCGGGGGGCTCACAGATACGCAGTATTTT. Using reference TRBV7-2 and TRBJ2-3 for the parts outside the CDR3, the full variable domain is GAGVSQSPSNKVTEKGKDVELRCDPISGHTALYWYRQSLGQGLEFLIYFQGNSAPDKSGLPSDRFSAERTGGSVSTLTIQRTQQEDSAVYLCASSLGGGLTDTQYFGPGTRLTVL.